Listed here are 17 T cell receptor beta chains from one sample, sequenced in a study of T cell responses to AZD1222 COVID-19 vaccine. Using immunoSEQ multiplex PCR, the repertoire was profiled, and TCRdb retains in-frame clones only, with some absent. Of 84,000 or so clones in the sample, 90% were seen once. Source: peripheral blood, taken on day 0 of AZD1222 vaccination. These receptors all come from an adult in good health.

This clone was picked up one time. The rearrangement joins TRBV19 to TRBJ1-4; tentatively, D is TRBD1 (5 bases). Germline CDR1 and CDR2: LNHDA and SQIVND (reference sequence). There are 18 residues in the CDR3. V lost 7 bases and J 4 bases, leaving 25 bases between the germline ends. The CDR3 DNA sequence: TGTGCCAGTACCTTGAGACATCAAGGGGTGGGTGATAATGAAAAACTGTTTTTT. Residues: CASTLRHQGVGDNEKLFF.

V and J are TRBV12-3 or TRBV12-4 and TRBJ1-1; D not resolved. The CDR3 loop spans 13 amino acids. Trimming took 4 bases from V and 6 from J, leaving 12 bases between them. In nucleotides, the CDR3 is TGTGCCAGCAGTTCGGAGGGCTTCGCTGAAGCTTTCTTT. Encoded protein: CASSSEGFAEAFF.

Written as DNA, the CDR3 is TGCAGCGGATTACTAGCGGGAGTTCCCGGGGAGCTGTTTTTT. It specifies CSGLLAGVPGELFF. The chain has TRBV29-1 and TRBJ2-2, with 11 bases that match TRBD2. Per germline, CDR1 SQVTM and CDR2 ANQGSEA. The CDR3 is made up of 14 amino acids. Trimming at V came to 7 bases and at J to 6 bases, leaving 7 bases not matched to a gene.

The chain uses TRBV19 and TRBJ1-5; D unresolved. V gave up 6 bases and J gave up 1 base, with 10 bases separating them. The germline CDR1 and CDR2 sequences are LNHDA and SQIVND (reference sequence). The CDR3 has 14 residues. The CDR3, as DNA: TGTGCCAGTAGCAAAGGGTACAGCAATCAGCCCCAGCATTTT. As protein: CASSKGYSNQPQHF.

The genes are TRBV12-3 or TRBV12-4 and TRBJ2-3, with D unresolved. The CDR3 consists of 12 residues. Deletions cut 2 bases from V and 5 bases from J, with 5 bases between. DNA of the CDR3: TGTGCCAGCAGTTTATCGAGAGATACGCAGTATTTT. Its translation: CASSLSRDTQYF.

This clone was seen a handful of times. The CDR3 nucleotides are TGTGCCAGCAGCTTAGAGCAGGAGGACACAGATACGCAGTATTTT. Translated: CASSLEQEDTDTQYF. J is TRBJ2-3 and V is TRBV7-9, with TRBD2 as a possible D gene (5 bases). The CDR3 is made up of 15 amino acids. V dropped 1 base and J dropped 2 bases, with 10 bases sitting between them. Germline CDR1 and CDR2: SEHNR and FQNEAQ (reference sequence).

V is TRBV7-6 and J is TRBJ1-1, with 7 bases fitting TRBD1. V lost 5 bases to trimming and J lost 6 bases; unmatched junction nucleotides: 12. The germline gives CDR1 SGHVS, CDR2 FNYEAQ. The CDR3 is 15 residues long. The CDR3 protein is CASSRPTGLHPEAFF. The CDR3 coding sequence is TGTGCCAGCAGCAGGCCGACAGGGCTTCACCCTGAAGCTTTCTTT. The whole variable domain, filled in from reference TRBV7-6 and TRBJ1-1, reads GAGVSQSPRYKVTKRGQDVALRCDPISGHVSLYWYRQALGQGPEFLTYFNYEAQQDKSGLPNDRFSAERPEGSISTLTIQRTEQRDSAMYRCASSRPTGLHPEAFFGQGTRLTVV.

The chain employs TRBV7-8 and TRBJ2-1, with 10 bases identical to TRBD2. Trimming at V came to 5 bases and at J to 0 bases, leaving 13 bases not matched to a gene. The CDR3 totals 19 residues. Germline V gene data show CDR1 as SGHVS and CDR2 as FQNEAQ. CDR3 DNA: TGTGCCAGCAGCATGTCACCGGGACTAGCGTTCAGCTCCTACAATGAGCAGTTCTTC. Residues: CASSMSPGLAFSSYNEQFF.

The V call is TRBV6-6, the J call TRBJ2-7, with 7 bases matching TRBD1. This CDR3 is 14 amino acids long. V shed 6 bases and J 1 base; nucleotides not matched to a gene: 6. The germline CDR1 and CDR2 sequences are MNHNY and SVGAGI (reference sequence). CDR3 sequence reads: CASSGTEASYEQYF. CDR3 DNA: TGTGCCAGCAGCGGGACAGAGGCATCCTACGAGCAGTACTTC.

This chain links TRBV14 with TRBJ2-5; no definite D call. Germline V CDR1 and CDR2: SGHDN, FVKESK. V was cut by 4 bases and J by 4 bases, with 13 bases left in between. The CDR3 is made up of 14 amino acids. The CDR3, as DNA: TGTGCCAGCAGCCTAAGCCGGATAGTAGAGACCCAGTACTTC. Its protein product is CASSLSRIVETQYF.

This chain connects TRBV3-1 (or the pseudogene TRBV3-2) to TRBJ1-1, with D possibly being TRBD1 (5 bases). The CDR3 length is 14 residues. Germline CDR1 LGHDT, CDR2 YNNKEL (reference sequence). V shed 1 base and J shed 5 bases, with 11 bases lying between them. This CDR3 reads CASSQVRVGTEAFF. The CDR3 coding sequence is TGTGCCAGCAGCCAAGTCAGGGTGGGGACTGAAGCTTTCTTT.

The V call is TRBV3-1 (or the pseudogene TRBV3-2), the J call TRBJ2-7, with 7 bases lining up with TRBD2. The CDR3 has 16 residues. V gave up 4 bases and J gave up 3 bases; unmatched junction bases: 12. Germline values: CDR1 LGHDT, CDR2 YNNKEL (reference sequence). The CDR3 sequence: CASSRVGSGNNYEQYF. The CDR3 DNA follows: TGTGCCAGCAGCCGGGTCGGGAGCGGGAATAACTACGAGCAGTACTTC.

The chain couples TRBV5-6 to TRBJ1-4, with D hard to call. CDR3 length equals 11 residues. In germline, CDR1 is SGHDT, CDR2 YYEEEE. Trimming stripped 4 bases from V and 4 bases from J, with 2 bases between. CDR3 region: CASSGNEKLFF. DNA for the CDR3: TGTGCCAGCAGCGGTAATGAAAAACTGTTTTTT.

The chain is built from TRBV5-1 and TRBJ2-3; 11 bases map to TRBD2. V gave up 7 bases and J gave up 3 bases; unmatched junction bases: 7. The CDR3 sequence is 15 residues long. The germline gives CDR1 SGHRS, CDR2 YFSETQ. DNA for the CDR3: TGCGCCAGCGGGGCACTAGCGGGAGTAACAGATACGCAGTATTTT. Translation gives CASGALAGVTDTQYF.

This clone came up a few times. The chain couples TRBV19 to TRBJ2-2, with a tentative D call TRBD2 (7 bases). Trimming removed 6 bases from V and 5 bases from J, with 16 bases in between. The CDR3 consists of 15 residues. Germline CDR1 reads LNHDA; CDR2 reads SQIVND (reference sequence). DNA of the CDR3: TGTGCCAGTAGCGGGGGGCGCAGGTGGACCGGGGAGCTGTTTTTT. Its translation is CASSGGRRWTGELFF.

The rearrangement joins TRBV28 to TRBJ1-1, with D possibly being TRBD1 (5 bases). Trimming stripped 9 bases from V and 2 bases from J, with 10 bases between. CDR1 MDHEN and CDR2 SYDVKM come from the germline V gene. CDR3 length equals 12 residues. CDR3 DNA sequence: TGTGCCAGTGGGACGGAAAACACTGAAGCTTTCTTT. This encodes CASGTENTEAFF. Supplemented by reference TRBV28 and TRBJ1-1, the full variable domain reads DVKVTQSSRYLVKRTGEKVFLECVQDMDHENMFWYRQDPGLGLRLIYFSYDVKMKEKGDIPEGYSVSREKKERFSLILESASTNQTSMYLCASGTENTEAFFGQGTRLTVV.

This chain links TRBV27 with TRBJ1-2; 7 bases agree with TRBD1. Losses at the gene ends were 4 bases for V and 8 bases for J; bases not matched to a gene: 7. Germline loops: CDR1 MNHEY, CDR2 SMNVEV (reference sequence). The length of the CDR3 is 13 residues. DNA of the CDR3: TGTGCCAGCAGTTATCGTTGGGACAGAGGCTACACCTTC. Encoded protein: CASSYRWDRGYTF.